This entry lists 16 T cell receptor beta chains sequenced from one sample in a study of beta chain features in type 1 diabetes. Their antigens are not known. Study-wide points: Patients with Type 1 diabetes showed moderately but significantly shorter TCRB CDR3s in all four CD4+ subsets.

Isolated RNA was reverse transcribed in full, so expressed TCRB transcripts were sequenced. Sequenced by immunoSEQ multiplex PCR; TCRdb stores in-frame clones only, minus some. The sample has about 710,000 clones, over 13% seen once. What was sequenced was naive CD4+ T cells from blood. The receptors stem from a man aged 18-30 years with type 1 diabetes.

This clone has just a few counts. The CDR3 DNA reads as TGTGCCAGTAGGAACAGGGGCAATCAGCCCCAGCATTTT. It encodes CASRNRGNQPQHF. V and J are TRBV19 and TRBJ1-5; D might be TRBD1 (6 bases). V was trimmed by 6 bases and J by 2 bases, leaving 8 bases between them. Germline V CDR1 and CDR2: LNHDA, SQIVND (reference sequence). The CDR3 is made up of 13 amino acids.

This clone was detected only a few times. J is TRBJ1-6 and V is TRBV4-3; no clear D gene. The V gene lost 0 bases and the J gene lost 9 bases, with 6 bases spanning the gap. This CDR3 contains 13 residues. Per germline, CDR1 LGHNA and CDR2 YSLEER. The CDR3 DNA sequence: TGCGCCAGCAGCCAAGAAGTTGGTTCACCCCTCCACTTT. This encodes CASSQEVGSPLHF.

The chain combines TRBV25-1 with TRBJ1-2; 7 nucleotides match TRBD1. V was clipped by 4 bases and J by 8 bases; unmatched bases: 7. The germline V gene encodes CDR1 MGHDK and CDR2 SYGVNS. This CDR3 contains 13 residues. The CDR3 DNA is TGTGCCAGCAGTGTACCAACAGGGGACGGCTACACCTTC. This translates into CASSVPTGDGYTF.

The gene calls are TRBV7-2 and TRBJ2-2; possibly TRBD1 or TRBD2 for D (5 bases each). Trimming shortened V by 7 bases and J by 4 bases, and 19 bases separated the two germline ends. Germline V gives CDR1 SGHTA, CDR2 FQGNSA. The CDR3 length is 16 residues. The CDR3 DNA is TGTGCCAGCACCCCCCCGGGACGTAGGTCCACCGGGGAGCTGTTTTTT. This sequence encodes CASTPPGRRSTGELFF.

The chain combines TRBV5-1 with TRBJ2-3; TRBD2 matches at 9 bases. The junction had 4 bases not matched to a gene; V was cut back by 2 bases and J by 3 bases. CDR1 is SGHRS and CDR2 is YFSETQ in the germline V gene. The CDR3 has 15 amino acids. The CDR3 DNA sequence: TGCGCCAGCAGCTTTCCGGGACTAGCAACAGATACGCAGTATTTT. Translated, it gives CASSFPGLATDTQYF.

In this sample, this clone turned up a few times. This chain uses TRBV2 with TRBJ2-3, with D perhaps matching TRBD1 (5 bases). From germline, CDR1 is SNHLY and CDR2 FYNNEI. Trimming shortened V by 6 bases and J by 1 base, and 17 bases separated the two germline ends. The CDR3 is 16 amino acids. The CDR3 reads CASSPSVARGTDTQYF. For the CDR3, the DNA is TGTGCCAGCAGCCCCTCGGTCGCCAGGGGCACAGATACGCAGTATTTT.

The chain recombines TRBV7-2 with TRBJ2-5; a possible D gene is TRBD1 (6 bases). CDR1 and CDR2 from the germline V gene are SGHTA and FQGNSA. The CDR3 has 14 amino acids. V lost 2 bases to trimming and J lost 5 bases, with 12 bases between them. The CDR3 sequence is CASSLPTGGETQYF. In DNA, the CDR3 is TGTGCCAGCAGCTTACCGACAGGTGGTGAGACCCAGTACTTC.

The sample holds a few counts of this clone. The chain is built from TRBV7-2 and TRBJ2-1; D remains unclear. The germline CDR1 and CDR2 sequences are SGHTA and FQGNSA. Trimming took off 4 bases at V and 9 bases at J, with 10 bases between the two ends. The CDR3 sequence is 12 residues long. This CDR3 is CASSYLMGEQFF. The CDR3 nucleotides are TGTGCCAGCAGCTACCTAATGGGTGAGCAGTTCTTC.

The rearrangement links TRBV4-1 to TRBJ2-4; no clear D gene. CDR3 length equals 15 residues. The germline V gene has CDR1 MGHRA and CDR2 YSYEKL. Trimming shortened V by 6 bases and J by 0 bases, and 12 bases separated the two germline ends. In nucleotides, the CDR3 is TGCGCCAGCAGTCGAATCGGAGTAGCCAAAAACATTCAGTACTTC. Translation: CASSRIGVAKNIQYF.

The rearrangement joins TRBV5-1 to TRBJ2-1, with D perhaps matching TRBD2 (6 bases). The germline CDR1 and CDR2 sequences are SGHRS and YFSETQ. This CDR3 comprises 18 residues. V dropped 4 bases and J dropped 2 bases, with 22 bases sitting between them. The CDR3 DNA follows: TGCGCCAGCAGCATTCTTGGTAGTTCGGCGGGGACCTACAATGAGCAGTTCTTC. As protein: CASSILGSSAGTYNEQFF. The variable domain in full, completed from reference TRBV5-1 and TRBJ2-1, reads KAGVTQTPRYLIKTRGQQVTLSCSPISGHRSVSWYQQTPGQGLQFLFEYFSETQRNKGNFPGRFSGRQFSNSRSEMNVSTLELGDSALYLCASSILGSSAGTYNEQFFGPGTRLTVL.

The CDR3 sequence: CASSLGRPGFSYEQYF. The CDR3 DNA is TGTGCCAGCAGCTTAGGGCGGCCAGGCTTCTCCTACGAGCAGTACTTC. The V and J genes are TRBV7-2 and TRBJ2-7; the D is unclear. The CDR3 is made up of 16 amino acids. Trimming stripped 1 base from V and 0 bases from J, with 13 bases between. CDR1 SGHTA and CDR2 FQGNSA come from the germline V gene.

This clone has more than one count but fewer than ten. V and J are TRBV15 and TRBJ1-2; D remains ambiguous. Germline V CDR1 and CDR2: LNHNV, YYDKDF (reference sequence). This CDR3 has 19 residues. Trimming cost V 1 base and J 1 base, with 22 bases left between them. CDR3: CATSRVVVLQASNNYGYTF. DNA for the CDR3: TGTGCCACCAGCAGAGTTGTGGTACTTCAAGCCTCGAATAACTATGGCTACACCTTC.

The rearrangement uses TRBV29-1 and TRBJ1-2; the D gene is possibly TRBD1 (5 bases). Germline V gene lookup returns CDR1 SQVTM and CDR2 ANQGSEA. The CDR3 extends over 14 amino acids. Trimming left V 4 bases short and J 1 base short, with 13 bases between. The CDR3 coding sequence is TGCAGCGTTGGAGGAGCGGGGGTTAACTATGGCTACACCTTC. It codes for CSVGGAGVNYGYTF. The whole variable domain, filled in from reference TRBV29-1 and TRBJ1-2, reads SAVISQKPSRDICQRGTSLTIQCQVDSQVTMMFWYRQQPGQSLTLIATANQGSEATYESGFVIDKFPISRPNLTFSTLTVSNMSPEDSSIYLCSVGGAGVNYGYTFGSGTRLTVV.

This sequence joins TRBV27 and TRBJ1-2; no definite D call. The CDR3 covers 16 residues. Between the trimmed V and J ends, which lost 2 bases and 4 bases, there was a span of 17 bases. Germline lookup yields CDR1 MNHEY and CDR2 SMNVEV (reference sequence). Here the CDR3 reads CASSLNRQAQFYGYTF. The CDR3 DNA reads as TGTGCCAGCAGTTTAAACCGGCAGGCCCAATTCTATGGCTACACCTTC.

This clone was picked up a small number of times. The chain combines TRBV6-1 with TRBJ1-5; D might be TRBD1 (5 bases). The V end was cut by 2 bases, the J end by 1 base, with 12 bases between. The CDR3 totals 16 residues. CDR1 is MNHNS and CDR2 is SASEGT in the germline V gene. CDR3 amino acids: CASSELGGTSNQPQHF. CDR3 nucleotides: TGTGCCAGCAGTGAATTAGGAGGGACGAGCAATCAGCCCCAGCATTTT.

This clone was recorded a few times. The V and J genes are TRBV29-1 and TRBJ1-4; D gene ambiguous. Trimming pared 7 bases from V and 8 bases from J, leaving 17 bases between. CDR3 length equals 13 residues. CDR1 and CDR2 from the germline V gene are SQVTM and ANQGSEA. The DNA for the CDR3 is TGCAGCGCCGGCTCAGTTCGCTCGGAAAAACTGTTTTTT. This encodes CSAGSVRSEKLFF.